In its sample, the clone carrying this T cell receptor beta chain was seen a few times. Its cognate antigen is unknown. Trimming removed 8 bases at V and 7 bases at J, with 14 bases between. The CDR3 sequence is 12 residues long. The V gene's germline CDR1 is MNHEY and CDR2 SMNVEV (reference sequence). This entry belongs to a study of T cell responses to AZD1222 COVID-19 vaccine. Study observations and caveats: Two doses of AZD1222 preceded a rise in Spike-specific TCR breadth and depth. It was only a handful of AZD1222 recipients who were seropositive at baseline.

Repertoires were generated with immunoSEQ multiplex PCR, while TCRdb's copy carries only in-frame clones and drops some. The data show 95,000 to 100,000 clones, 70% to 85% seen once. The V gene is TRBV27, the J gene TRBJ1-1; D call uncertain. Sequenced here: peripheral blood, sampled 28 days after the second AZD1222 dose. The source is an adult who received the AZD1222 COVID-19 vaccine. CDR3: CASVGSRSEAFF. CDR3 coding DNA: TGTGCCAGCGTGGGTAGTCGCAGTGAAGCTTTCTTT.